This T cell receptor beta chain was documented in a study of cytomegalovirus exposure and HLA in healthy donors. General study points: Clonal expansion, a later analysis showed, was greater in HLA-associated TCR beta chains than in equally common others. In vitro experiments confirmed that a few CMV-associated chains were specific for CMV antigens.

The PCR used 60 Vbeta and 13 Jbeta primers. Some clones are missing from TCRdb's copy, which holds only in-frame ones; the method was immunoSEQ multiplex PCR. The repertoire holds 150,000 to 200,000 clones, with 75% to 85% as singletons. Germline V gene data show CDR1 as ENHRY and CDR2 as SYGVKD. The CDR3 has 16 amino acids. V was cut by 8 bases and J by 0 bases, with 14 bases left in between. On this clone itself: Antigen unknown. The sample holds other DNA sequences that translate to the same CDR3.

Source material: PBMCs. This TCR derives from a woman between 50 and 59 years old in good health and CMV-seronegative. This chain joins TRBV10-3 and TRBJ2-6; D is perhaps TRBD2 (6 bases). As DNA, the CDR3 is TGTGCCATCTCAGGAACGGGAGACTCTGGGGCCAACGTCCTGACTTTC. Protein sequence: CAISGTGDSGANVLTF.